A selection of T cell receptor beta chains follows, all from one sample in a study of T cell responses to AZD1222 COVID-19 vaccine. Sequenced by immunoSEQ multiplex PCR; TCRdb stores in-frame clones only, minus some. Here the sample spans 92,000 or so clones, roughly nine tenths being singletons. The sample consisted of peripheral blood, taken on day 0 of AZD1222 vaccination. These receptors came from an adult in good health. Both conserved end residues are part of each CDR3. The D gene is left open where the match is weak. The size field is filled for only some rows; it gives once, few, many or a size class.

clone_size: NA
d_call: NA
j_call: TRBJ1-1
v_call: TRBV10-3
cdr3_nt: TGTGCCATCAGCTCCGGGGGGGCCCTCGGTAGTGCTTTCTTT
cdr3_aa: CAISSGGALGSAFF

clone_size: NA
d_call: TRBD1
j_call: TRBJ1-4
v_call: TRBV9
cdr3_nt: TGTGCCAGCAGCGGGGACAGGGGTCGGGAAAAACTGTTTTTT
cdr3_aa: CASSGDRGREKLFF

clone_size: NA
d_call: NA
j_call: TRBJ2-3
v_call: TRBV27
cdr3_nt: TGTGCCAGCAGTTTTCAGTACACAGATACGCAGTATTTT
cdr3_aa: CASSFQYTDTQYF

clone_size: NA
d_call: TRBD2
j_call: TRBJ2-7
v_call: TRBV5-1
cdr3_nt: TGCGCCAGCAGCTTGGTTTCTAGCGGGAGCCACGAGCAGTACTTC
cdr3_aa: CASSLVSSGSHEQYF

clone_size: few
d_call: NA
j_call: TRBJ2-7
v_call: TRBV7-3
cdr3_nt: TGTGCCAGCAGCTTAGGAATGACTACTTCGGAGCAGTACTTC
cdr3_aa: CASSLGMTTSEQYF

clone_size: NA
d_call: TRBD1
j_call: TRBJ2-3
v_call: TRBV27
cdr3_nt: TGTGCCACCACCAGGGGGCACGGAGATACGCAGTATTTT
cdr3_aa: CATTRGHGDTQYF

clone_size: NA
d_call: TRBD2
j_call: TRBJ2-2
v_call: TRBV11-2
cdr3_nt: TGTGCCAGCAGCTTCGGCGGGAGAAGCACCGGGGAGCTGTTTTTT
cdr3_aa: CASSFGGRSTGELFF

clone_size: NA
d_call: NA
j_call: TRBJ1-1
v_call: TRBV28
cdr3_nt: TGTGCCAGCAGTCCTTATCAGGGTGCCCCCATGAACACTGAAGCTTTCTTT
cdr3_aa: CASSPYQGAPMNTEAFF

clone_size: NA
d_call: TRBD2
j_call: TRBJ2-2
v_call: TRBV6-2/TRBV6-3
cdr3_nt: TGTGCCAGCAGTAGGGCGGGAGCCCTCAGGGAGCTGTTTTTT
cdr3_aa: CASSRAGALRELFF

clone_size: NA
d_call: NA
j_call: TRBJ1-2
v_call: TRBV28
cdr3_nt: TGTGCCAGCAGTTTCATAGCTGACTATGGCTACACCTTC
cdr3_aa: CASSFIADYGYTF

clone_size: NA
d_call: NA
j_call: TRBJ2-7
v_call: TRBV10-3
cdr3_nt: TGTGCCATCAGTGAGTCTCCTCGGCGGGAGCAGTACTTC
cdr3_aa: CAISESPRREQYF

clone_size: NA
d_call: TRBD1
j_call: TRBJ1-1
v_call: TRBV4-3
cdr3_nt: TGCGCCAGCAGCCTACTGGGACAGCACACTGAAGCTTTCTTT
cdr3_aa: CASSLLGQHTEAFF

clone_size: NA
d_call: TRBD1
j_call: TRBJ1-1
v_call: TRBV19
cdr3_nt: TGTGCCAGTAGGAACCGGGACAGGAACACTGAAGCTTTCTTT
cdr3_aa: CASRNRDRNTEAFF

clone_size: NA
d_call: NA
j_call: TRBJ1-1
v_call: TRBV4-3
cdr3_nt: TGCGCCAGCAGCCAAGCGGGACATCTGAACACTGAAGCTTTCTTT
cdr3_aa: CASSQAGHLNTEAFF

clone_size: NA
d_call: TRBD2
j_call: TRBJ2-3
v_call: TRBV5-4
cdr3_nt: TGTGCCAGCAGCTCCCGGGGGGGTAGCACAGATACGCAGTATTTT
cdr3_aa: CASSSRGGSTDTQYF

clone_size: NA
d_call: TRBD2
j_call: TRBJ2-1
v_call: TRBV27
cdr3_nt: TGTGCCAGCAGTTTACTAGCGGGAGTGGGTGAGCAGTTCTTC
cdr3_aa: CASSLLAGVGEQFF

clone_size: NA
d_call: TRBD1
j_call: TRBJ2-1
v_call: TRBV5-4
cdr3_nt: TGTGCCAGCAGCTTTGGTGGGACAGTTAACAATGAGCAGTTCTTC
cdr3_aa: CASSFGGTVNNEQFF

clone_size: NA
d_call: TRBD1
j_call: TRBJ1-2
v_call: TRBV7-9
cdr3_nt: TGTGCCAGCAGCTTCACGGACAGGGGACAGGGCTACACCTTC
cdr3_aa: CASSFTDRGQGYTF

clone_size: NA
d_call: NA
j_call: TRBJ1-1
v_call: TRBV4-2
cdr3_nt: TGTGCCAGCAGCCAAGTCGCCCTAGGACAGCTTGAAGCTTTCTTT
cdr3_aa: CASSQVALGQLEAFF

clone_size: NA
d_call: TRBD1
j_call: TRBJ2-1
v_call: TRBV28
cdr3_nt: TGTGCCAGCAGTTTCGGACAGGGGGCGACTAGCAATGAGCAGTTCTTC
cdr3_aa: CASSFGQGATSNEQFF

clone_size: NA
d_call: NA
j_call: TRBJ2-1
v_call: TRBV27
cdr3_nt: TGTGCCAGCAGTTACGGGCGCGGATACAATGAGCAGTTCTTC
cdr3_aa: CASSYGRGYNEQFF

clone_size: NA
d_call: TRBD1
j_call: TRBJ2-5
v_call: TRBV28
cdr3_nt: TGTGCCAGCAGTAGGGGACAGGGGCCACGAGAGACCCAGTACTTC
cdr3_aa: CASSRGQGPRETQYF

clone_size: once
d_call: TRBD2
j_call: TRBJ2-1
v_call: TRBV6-5
cdr3_nt: TGTGCCAGCAGTTACGGCCTAGCGGGAGTCAGAAATGAGCAGTTCTTC
cdr3_aa: CASSYGLAGVRNEQFF

clone_size: NA
d_call: NA
j_call: TRBJ2-1
v_call: TRBV30
cdr3_nt: TGTGCCTGGAGTAATGGCGGGGCCCCGGGTGAGCAGTTCTTC
cdr3_aa: CAWSNGGAPGEQFF

clone_size: once
d_call: TRBD2
j_call: TRBJ2-7
v_call: TRBV28
cdr3_nt: TGTGCCAGCTCGTTTACTAGCGGGAGGGCGACGTCCTACGAGCAGTACTTC
cdr3_aa: CASSFTSGRATSYEQYF

clone_size: NA
d_call: NA
j_call: TRBJ2-3
v_call: TRBV12-3/TRBV12-4
cdr3_nt: TGTGCCAGCAGGGACTACACAGATACGCAGTATTTT
cdr3_aa: CASRDYTDTQYF

clone_size: NA
d_call: NA
j_call: TRBJ1-4
v_call: TRBV5-1
cdr3_nt: TGCGCCAGCAGCTTGGGGGCACGGGGAATTAGTAATGAAAAACTGTTTTTT
cdr3_aa: CASSLGARGISNEKLFF

clone_size: NA
d_call: NA
j_call: TRBJ2-3
v_call: TRBV5-1
cdr3_nt: TGCGCCAGCAGAGGAAGCACAGATACGCAGTATTTT
cdr3_aa: CASRGSTDTQYF

clone_size: few
d_call: NA
j_call: TRBJ1-1
v_call: TRBV18
cdr3_nt: TGTGCCAGCTCCGCAGTAACTCTCGGCCTGAACACTGAAGCTTTCTTT
cdr3_aa: CASSAVTLGLNTEAFF

clone_size: NA
d_call: NA
j_call: TRBJ1-4
v_call: TRBV6-5
cdr3_nt: TGTGCCAGCAGTTCTTCTCTTGGTGAACTGTTTTTT
cdr3_aa: CASSSSLGELFF

clone_size: NA
d_call: TRBD1
j_call: TRBJ2-3
v_call: TRBV2
cdr3_nt: TGTGCCAGCAGTAATCAGGGGGCTCTGTCGGCAGATACGCAGTATTTT
cdr3_aa: CASSNQGALSADTQYF

clone_size: NA
d_call: TRBD1
j_call: TRBJ1-6
v_call: TRBV5-5
cdr3_nt: TGTGCCAGCAGCCAAGAACAGGGGAGGGTTTCACCCCTCCACTTT
cdr3_aa: CASSQEQGRVSPLHF

clone_size: NA
d_call: NA
j_call: TRBJ1-3
v_call: TRBV5-1
cdr3_nt: TGCGCCAGCAGCTTGGCCGGGACTTTCACTGGAAACACCATATATTTT
cdr3_aa: CASSLAGTFTGNTIYF

clone_size: NA
d_call: NA
j_call: TRBJ2-1
v_call: TRBV7-8
cdr3_nt: TGTGCCAGCAGCTTACGGAGCTCCCGGGGCAATGAGCAGTTCTTC
cdr3_aa: CASSLRSSRGNEQFF

clone_size: NA
d_call: TRBD1
j_call: TRBJ2-7
v_call: TRBV28
cdr3_nt: TGTGCCAGCAGTTTAACCGGGACAGGGGCCTACGAGCAGTACTTC
cdr3_aa: CASSLTGTGAYEQYF

clone_size: NA
d_call: NA
j_call: TRBJ2-7
v_call: TRBV13
cdr3_nt: TGTGCCAGCAGCTTACGGGGGCCAGGGGAGCAGTACTTC
cdr3_aa: CASSLRGPGEQYF

clone_size: once
d_call: NA
j_call: TRBJ2-7
v_call: TRBV28
cdr3_nt: TGTGCCAGCAGTTTAGCTGGCAGGCGATCCTACGAGCAGTACTTC
cdr3_aa: CASSLAGRRSYEQYF

clone_size: NA
d_call: NA
j_call: TRBJ2-7
v_call: TRBV29-1
cdr3_nt: TGCAGCGTAGAGCGACTACAGGGCTCCTACGAGCAGTACTTC
cdr3_aa: CSVERLQGSYEQYF

clone_size: NA
d_call: NA
j_call: TRBJ1-6
v_call: TRBV12-3/TRBV12-4
cdr3_nt: TGTGCCAGCAGTTTAGGCGGTAAATCACCCCTCCACTTT
cdr3_aa: CASSLGGKSPLHF

clone_size: NA
d_call: NA
j_call: TRBJ2-7
v_call: TRBV11-2
cdr3_nt: TGTGCCAGCAGCTCTCTAGACTACGAGCAGTACTTC
cdr3_aa: CASSSLDYEQYF

clone_size: NA
d_call: NA
j_call: TRBJ1-5
v_call: TRBV18
cdr3_nt: TGTGCCAGCTCACCCTCTGTCCCGACAGGCAATCAGCCCCAGCATTTT
cdr3_aa: CASSPSVPTGNQPQHF

clone_size: NA
d_call: NA
j_call: TRBJ2-7
v_call: TRBV5-1
cdr3_nt: TGCGCCAGCAGCTTGTCCGGGACCGAGCAGTACTTC
cdr3_aa: CASSLSGTEQYF

clone_size: NA
d_call: NA
j_call: TRBJ2-3
v_call: TRBV3-1/TRBV3-2
cdr3_nt: TGTGCCAGCAGCCAAGATCAGGCAAGTCCTAGCACAGATACGCAGTATTTT
cdr3_aa: CASSQDQASPSTDTQYF

clone_size: once
d_call: NA
j_call: TRBJ2-2
v_call: TRBV7-2
cdr3_nt: TGTGCCAGCAGCTTAGCGCCGGCCAACACCGGGGAGCTGTTTTTT
cdr3_aa: CASSLAPANTGELFF

clone_size: NA
d_call: TRBD1
j_call: TRBJ2-7
v_call: TRBV19
cdr3_nt: TGTGCCAGTAGTATAATGACTCCGGGACAGGGGTACGAGCAGTACTTC
cdr3_aa: CASSIMTPGQGYEQYF

clone_size: once
d_call: NA
j_call: TRBJ1-2
v_call: TRBV5-4
cdr3_nt: TGTGCCAGCAGCTTTGCCAATCTCTATGGCTACACCTTC
cdr3_aa: CASSFANLYGYTF

clone_size: NA
d_call: TRBD2
j_call: TRBJ2-1
v_call: TRBV11-1
cdr3_nt: TGTGCCAGCAGCCCTAGGGGTAGCGGGAGATCAAATGAGCAGTTCTTC
cdr3_aa: CASSPRGSGRSNEQFF

clone_size: NA
d_call: NA
j_call: TRBJ1-2
v_call: TRBV11-2
cdr3_nt: TGTGCCAGCAGCTTATCACCGCAGGGGATACAGGGCTACACCTTC
cdr3_aa: CASSLSPQGIQGYTF

clone_size: NA
d_call: TRBD1
j_call: TRBJ1-4
v_call: TRBV5-5
cdr3_nt: TGTGCCAGCAGCTGGAGGGACAGGGTTGAAAAACTGTTTTTT
cdr3_aa: CASSWRDRVEKLFF

clone_size: NA
d_call: TRBD2
j_call: TRBJ2-3
v_call: TRBV7-9
cdr3_nt: TGTGCCAGCAGCCTACAATTCGGACTAGCGGCTCGCACAGATACGCAGTATTTT
cdr3_aa: CASSLQFGLAARTDTQYF

clone_size: NA
d_call: NA
j_call: TRBJ1-1
v_call: TRBV7-3
cdr3_nt: TGTGCCAGCAGGCCGACAGAGAACACTGAAGCTTTCTTT
cdr3_aa: CASRPTENTEAFF

clone_size: NA
d_call: NA
j_call: TRBJ2-3
v_call: TRBV6-5
cdr3_nt: TGTGCCAGCAGTTACAAATTGGCTGGAGATACGCAGTATTTT
cdr3_aa: CASSYKLAGDTQYF